A single sample is the source of the 2 T cell receptor beta chains below, sequenced in a study of T cells in Graves' hyperthyroidism and ophthalmopathy. It was RNA transcripts that yielded the amplified TCR beta CDR3 regions. RT-PCR in the first round (using the HTBI primer set) targeted the TCR CDR3. TCRdb re-derived calls from the multiplex PCR reads in MiXCR, one entry per CDR3 protein. The sample gives roughly 200,000 distinct CDR3 sequences, around 20% of which show up once; approximately 40% is in the top ten. Material: blood. The receptor source for this set is a man aged 35-49 years with Graves' hyperthyroidism.

This clonotype occurred many times. V usage is TRBV2 and J usage is TRBJ1-1, with D perhaps TRBD1 (5 bases). Trimming removed 2 bases at V and 5 bases at J, with 12 bases between. Germline values: CDR1 SNHLY, CDR2 FYNNEI. There are 14 residues in the CDR3. This CDR3 is CASSERGLGTEAFF. The CDR3 DNA reads as TGTGCCAGCAGTGAAAGGGGTCTGGGGACTGAAGCTTTCTTT.

This clonotype was observed a handful of times. V and J are TRBV11-2 and TRBJ1-3, with D possibly TRBD1 on 5 matching bases. The CDR3 covers 15 residues. Germline assignment: CDR1 SGHAT and CDR2 FQNNGV. Trimming took off 5 bases at V and 3 bases at J, with 14 bases between the two ends. CDR3 amino acids: CASSLGTANGNTIYF. CDR3 coding DNA: TGTGCCAGCAGCCTCGGGACTGCCAATGGAAACACCATATATTTT.